The 26 T cell receptor beta chains listed next were all sequenced from one sample in a study of control samples from healthy donors and cancer patients. The table came from immunoSEQ multiplex PCR; TCRdb's copy has only in-frame clones and leaves some out. The table records fewer than 200,000 clones, around 88% of them present only once. Sequenced input: blood. These receptors came from a woman in her thirties in good health.

The chain is built from TRBV18 and TRBJ2-3, with 9 positions matching TRBD1. J gave up 0 bases and V 0 bases, and 7 bases lay outside the gene matches. CDR1 is KGHSH, CDR2 LQKENI, per germline. The CDR3 spans 18 residues. The chain's CDR3 is CASSPPQGQGTSTDTQYF. In DNA, the CDR3 is TGTGCCAGCTCACCACCCCAAGGACAGGGGACGAGCACAGATACGCAGTATTTT.

This clone was observed a handful of times. The CDR3 spells CASSYSAEAGFYEQYF. CDR3 nucleotide sequence: TGTGCCAGCAGTTACTCGGCCGAGGCGGGGTTCTACGAGCAGTACTTC. The chain uses TRBV6-5 and TRBJ2-7; TRBD2 might be the D (6 bases). V lost 0 bases and J lost 3, with 15 bases in between. Germline CDR1 and CDR2: MNHEY and SVGAGI. The CDR3 has 16 amino acids.

This clone was recorded only once. This sequence joins TRBV3-1 (or the pseudogene TRBV3-2) and TRBJ1-3, with unresolved D. Germline V gene sequence: CDR1 LGHDT, CDR2 YNNKEL (reference sequence). This CDR3 has 12 residues. Trimming removed 1 base from V and 5 bases from J, with 3 bases in between. This CDR3 reads CASSQARNTIYF. The CDR3 nucleotides read TGTGCCAGCAGCCAAGCCAGAAACACCATATATTTT.

The chain couples TRBV5-3 to TRBJ2-5; perhaps TRBD1 as D (5 bases). TRBV5-3 qualifies as an ORF whose function is uncertain. The CDR3 is 15 residues long. V was cut by 6 bases and J by 4 bases, with 19 bases left in between. This chain's CDR3 is CARIQGRVHIETQYF. DNA of the CDR3: TGTGCCAGAATCCAGGGAAGGGTCCACATAGAGACCCAGTACTTC.

The chain couples TRBV28 to TRBJ1-2; maybe TRBD1 (5 bases). Germline CDR1 MDHEN, CDR2 SYDVKM. The V end was cut by 4 bases, the J end by 8 bases, with 11 bases between. The CDR3 is 12 amino acids. This CDR3 reads CASSSGPSGYTF. CDR3 in DNA: TGTGCCAGCAGTTCGGGACCTAGCGGCTACACCTTC.

This sequence joins TRBV5-1 and TRBJ2-2, with D unresolved. V lost 0 bases and J 1 base, leaving 4 bases between the germline ends. The CDR3 spans 14 residues. The germline gives CDR1 SGHRS, CDR2 YFSETQ. CDR3 nucleotide sequence: TGCGCCAGCAGCTTGGGGGGGAACACCGGGGAGCTGTTTTTT. As protein: CASSLGGNTGELFF.

The chain employs TRBV11-3 and TRBJ2-1; D is unclear. Trimming pared 0 bases from V and 3 bases from J, leaving 9 bases between. This CDR3 region has 15 residues. The germline gives CDR1 SGHNT, CDR2 YENEEA. The CDR3 reads CASSLDPGYYNEQFF. The CDR3 DNA follows: TGTGCCAGCAGCTTAGACCCAGGCTACTACAATGAGCAGTTCTTC.

The chain has TRBV28 and TRBJ2-5; D is perhaps TRBD1 (5 bases). Trimming took 6 bases from V and 4 from J, leaving 15 bases between them. The CDR3 has 14 residues. CDR1 and CDR2 (germline): MDHEN, SYDVKM. CDR3 sequence: CASRSISGLETQYF. The CDR3 nucleotides are TGTGCCAGCAGATCTATCTCAGGGCTAGAGACCCAGTACTTC.

V usage is TRBV6-5 and J usage is TRBJ2-5; perhaps TRBD1 as D (5 bases). Trimming pared 6 bases from V and 3 bases from J, leaving 11 bases between. This CDR3 region has 13 residues. The germline CDR1 and CDR2 sequences are MNHEY and SVGAGI. CDR3 DNA: TGTGCCAGCAGAGCGACAGTTAAAGAGACCCAGTACTTC. This codes for CASRATVKETQYF.

This chain joins TRBV30 and TRBJ1-2; tentatively, D is TRBD1 (6 bases). The CDR3 totals 16 residues. The V end lost 0 bases, the J end lost 7 bases, and 21 bases lay between the germline ends. Germline-derived CDR1 and CDR2 are GTSNPN and SVGIG (reference sequence). CDR3 coding DNA: TGTGCCTGGAGTGTACACACTGGACAGATTCTTGCTGGCTACACCTTC. Translated: CAWSVHTGQILAGYTF.

This chain uses TRBV9 with TRBJ2-7, with D tentatively TRBD2 (6 bases). Trimming took off 0 bases at V and 6 bases at J, with 16 bases between the two ends. Germline loops: CDR1 SGDLS, CDR2 YYNGEE. The CDR3 totals 15 residues. The DNA of the CDR3 is TGTGCCAGCAGCGTAGTTCCGGGAGTCGGAGCCGAGCAGTACTTC. Translating it yields CASSVVPGVGAEQYF.

This rearrangement joins TRBV5-4 to TRBJ2-3; TRBD2 matches at 7 bases. The J segment lost 0 bases and the V segment lost 4 bases, leaving 2 bases of the junction unmatched. The CDR3 is 14 amino acids. Per germline, CDR1 SGHNT and CDR2 YYREEE (reference sequence). CDR3 sequence: CASSQRGSTDTQYF. DNA of the CDR3: TGTGCCAGCAGCCAGCGGGGAAGCACAGATACGCAGTATTTT.

The chain carries TRBV29-1 and TRBJ1-1; 7 bases agree with TRBD1. The germline V gene encodes CDR1 SQVTM and CDR2 ANQGSEA. After removal of 7 bases from V and 4 bases from J, the junction contained 3 bases not matched to a gene. The CDR3 contains 11 residues. CDR3 sequence reads: CSGQGSTEAFF. As DNA, the CDR3 is TGCAGCGGACAGGGCAGCACTGAAGCTTTCTTT. Full variable domain (remainder filled in from reference TRBV29-1 and TRBJ1-1): SAVISQKPSRDICQRGTSLTIQCQVDSQVTMMFWYRQQPGQSLTLIATANQGSEATYESGFVIDKFPISRPNLTFSTLTVSNMSPEDSSIYLCSGQGSTEAFFGQGTRLTVV.

The chain combines TRBV3-1 (or the pseudogene TRBV3-2) with TRBJ1-2, with TRBD1 identical over 7 bases. The CDR3 spans 13 residues. CDR1 and CDR2 from the germline V gene are LGHDT and YNNKEL (reference sequence). Trimming took 3 bases from V and 5 from J; bases not matched to a gene: 3. The CDR3 region is CASSQGQPYGYTF. The CDR3 DNA sequence: TGTGCCAGCAGCCAGGGACAGCCTTATGGCTACACCTTC.

This CDR3 reads CASSLNHNEQFF. For the CDR3, the DNA is TGTGCCAGCAGTTTAAACCACAATGAGCAGTTCTTC. The rearrangement joins TRBV12-3 or TRBV12-4 to TRBJ2-1; D is ambiguous. Trimming took off 2 bases at V and 5 bases at J, with 4 bases between the two ends. This CDR3 region has 12 residues.

J is TRBJ2-5 and V is TRBV6-5; 8 nucleotides line up with TRBD2. This CDR3 has 15 residues. Looked up from germline, CDR1 is MNHEY and CDR2 is SVGAGI. J was trimmed by 5 bases and V by 2 bases; bases with no gene match: 7. Here the CDR3 DNA reads TGTGCCAGCAGTTACATCCCTGGCGGGGGGGAGACCCAGTACTTC. Its translation is CASSYIPGGGETQYF.

The chain couples TRBV3-1 (or the pseudogene TRBV3-2) to TRBJ2-7; the match to TRBD1 covers 7 bases. V lost 8 bases and J lost 6; bases outside the gene matches: 7. Germline assignment: CDR1 LGHDT and CDR2 YNNKEL (reference sequence). The CDR3 sequence is 12 residues long. CDR3 DNA sequence: TGTGCCAGCCAAGGGGGCGGGCGCGAGCAGTACTTC. Amino acids: CASQGGGREQYF.

J is TRBJ1-1 and V is TRBV5-6; D unresolved. Germline V gene lookup returns CDR1 SGHDT and CDR2 YYEEEE. The CDR3 spans 14 residues. Trimming stripped 4 bases from V and 0 bases from J, with 10 bases between. CDR3 in amino acids: CASSPTDLNTEAFF. The DNA of the CDR3 is TGTGCCAGCAGCCCCACAGATTTGAACACTGAAGCTTTCTTT.

This clone came up once. The chain couples TRBV14 to TRBJ1-2, with unresolved D. V was cut by 3 bases and J by 8 bases, with 19 bases left in between. Germline-derived CDR1 and CDR2 are SGHDN and FVKESK. The CDR3 spans 15 residues. The CDR3 reads CASSQTGSLSSGYTF. The CDR3 DNA sequence: TGTGCCAGCAGCCAGACCGGGTCCCTCTCTAGCGGCTACACCTTC.

This chain connects TRBV6-1 to TRBJ1-1; 7 nucleotides align to TRBD1. The germline gives CDR1 MNHNS, CDR2 SASEGT. V dropped 4 bases and J dropped 0; count of bases not matched to a gene: 14. The CDR3 runs to 18 residues. The CDR3 region has the DNA TGTGCCAGCAGTGGCCCCCAAGGGACAGAGTTTATGAACACTGAAGCTTTCTTT. This sequence encodes CASSGPQGTEFMNTEAFF.

CDR3 in amino acids: CASSEAGAGGAAYGYTF. The CDR3, as DNA: TGTGCCAGCAGTGAAGCTGGGGCAGGGGGCGCAGCCTATGGCTACACCTTC. The chain recombines TRBV6-1 with TRBJ1-2; TRBD1 agrees at 8 bases. The germline CDR1 and CDR2 sequences are MNHNS and SASEGT. This CDR3 spans 17 amino acids. V was pared by 0 bases and J by 4 bases, with 10 bases of the junction left unmatched.

The V call is TRBV5-6, the J call TRBJ1-2; D call uncertain. Germline CDR1 is SGHDT and CDR2 is YYEEEE. The CDR3 consists of 15 residues. Trimming took 6 bases from V and 5 from J, leaving 20 bases between them. Here the CDR3 DNA reads TGTGCCAGCATCAAAGGACCCCCCGTAGGGTATGGCTACACCTTC. The encoded protein is CASIKGPPVGYGYTF.

The chain is built from TRBV5-5 and TRBJ1-2, with D possibly TRBD1 on 6 matching bases. Trimming shortened V by 7 bases and J by 4 bases, and 23 bases separated the two germline ends. CDR3 length: 16 residues. The germline V gene has CDR1 SGHKS and CDR2 YYEKEE (reference sequence). CDR3 amino acids: CASAQEGGTTLYGYTF. CDR3 bases: TGTGCCAGCGCACAAGAAGGAGGGACAACCCTCTATGGCTACACCTTC.

The chain recombines TRBV4-1 with TRBJ2-5, with D perhaps assigned TRBD1 or TRBD2 (5 bases each). Germline CDR1 reads MGHRA; CDR2 reads YSYEKL. Trimming left V 0 bases short and J 5 bases short, with 13 bases between. The CDR3 extends over 15 amino acids. CDR3 DNA: TGCGCCAGCAGCCAAGATGAAGGGGACGGGGAGACCCAGTACTTC. It encodes CASSQDEGDGETQYF.

This clone has more than one count but fewer than ten. This rearrangement joins TRBV7-9 to TRBJ2-3, with 12 bases identical to TRBD2. The V and J ends lost 7 bases and 0 bases, in that order; junction bases with no gene match: 5. Per germline, CDR1 SEHNR and CDR2 FQNEAQ (reference sequence). The CDR3 is 16 amino acids. The CDR3 DNA reads TGTGCCAGCACTCGGGGGACTAGCGGGAGCACAGATACGCAGTATTTT. It specifies CASTRGTSGSTDTQYF.

V usage is TRBV5-1 and J usage is TRBJ2-5; D gene ambiguous. Germline V gene sequence: CDR1 SGHRS, CDR2 YFSETQ. This CDR3 is 14 amino acids long. V was trimmed by 0 bases and J by 2 bases, leaving 8 bases between them. The CDR3 DNA reads TGCGCCAGCAGCTTGGGTCGGGTGCAAGAGACCCAGTACTTC. Its protein is CASSLGRVQETQYF.